These 13 T cell receptor beta chains originate from one sample sequenced in a study of T cell responses to AZD1222 COVID-19 vaccine. The protocol was immunoSEQ multiplex PCR, while the TCRdb copy is restricted to in-frame clones and leaves out a portion. The sample has 100,000 or so clones, 70% to 90% seen once. The sequencing used peripheral blood, collected on day 0 of AZD1222 vaccination. The receptors were sampled from an adult in good health.

The J gene is TRBJ1-5, the V gene TRBV28; 8 positions match TRBD1. V lost 4 bases, J lost 4 bases, and 3 bases stayed unmatched. Germline CDR1 is MDHEN and CDR2 is SYDVKM. The CDR3 is 14 residues long. The CDR3 loop reads CASSYGDRNQPQHF. CDR3 DNA: TGTGCCAGCAGTTACGGGGACAGGAATCAGCCCCAGCATTTT.

The chain uses TRBV27 and TRBJ2-3; 8 positions match TRBD2. Germline V gene data show CDR1 as MNHEY and CDR2 as SMNVEV (reference sequence). The V and J ends lost 0 bases and 0 bases, in that order; junction bases with no gene match: 5. This CDR3 has 17 residues. CDR3 protein: CASSLSRLAGSTDTQYF. Written as DNA, the CDR3 is TGTGCCAGCAGTTTATCCCGGCTAGCGGGCAGCACAGATACGCAGTATTTT.

The chain is built from TRBV6-1 and TRBJ1-1; tentative D call: TRBD1 (6 bases). CDR3 length: 16 residues. Germline V gene sequence: CDR1 MNHNS, CDR2 SASEGT. V lost 3 bases and J lost 4, with 18 bases in between. CDR3 protein: CASSEDGGTGFTEAFF. CDR3 nucleotides: TGTGCCAGCAGTGAGGATGGTGGAACAGGGTTCACTGAAGCTTTCTTT.

The chain is built from TRBV19 and TRBJ1-3, with 9 positions matching TRBD1. Trimming removed 4 bases from V and 3 bases from J; junction bases left unmatched: 4. Looked up from germline, CDR1 is LNHDA and CDR2 is SQIVND (reference sequence). The CDR3 extends over 15 amino acids. The CDR3: CASSTTGGRGNTIYF. The CDR3 DNA is TGTGCCAGTAGTACTACAGGGGGCCGTGGAAACACCATATATTTT.

This clone has at least ten counts. The rearrangement uses TRBV7-2 and TRBJ1-1; tentative D call: TRBD1 (5 bases). Germline V CDR1 and CDR2: SGHTA, FQGNSA. The CDR3 loop spans 13 amino acids. Between the trimmed V and J ends, which lost 0 bases and 3 bases, there was a span of 5 bases. CDR3 sequence (DNA): TGTGCCAGCAGCTTAGCGGGGGACACTGAAGCTTTCTTT. Protein product: CASSLAGDTEAFF.

CDR3 sequence: CASSYSDRSQETQYF. The DNA for the CDR3 is TGTGCCAGCAGTTACTCGGACAGGAGCCAAGAGACCCAGTACTTC. The rearrangement joins TRBV6-2 or TRBV6-3 to TRBJ2-5; TRBD1 matches at 7 bases. Trimming removed 0 bases from V and 1 base from J; junction bases left unmatched: 2. The CDR3 sequence is 15 residues long. Germline assignment: CDR1 MNHEY and CDR2 SVGEGT.

The V gene is TRBV27, the J gene TRBJ1-2, with D unresolved. Germline V CDR1 and CDR2: MNHEY, SMNVEV (reference sequence). The V and J ends lost 4 bases and 6 bases respectively, with 9 bases between them. This CDR3 has 12 residues. The DNA for the CDR3 is TGTGCCAGCAGTTCCGGTCGGGATGGCTACACCTTC. It translates to CASSSGRDGYTF.

DNA for the CDR3: TGTGCCAGCAGTGACCTCCAGGGGAGGGGCACTGAAGCTTTCTTT. Its translation: CASSDLQGRGTEAFF. The chain has TRBV6-1 and TRBJ1-1, with D perhaps matching TRBD1 (6 bases). The germline CDR1 and CDR2 sequences are MNHNS and SASEGT. This CDR3 is built from 15 residues. V was pared by 3 bases and J by 4 bases, with 15 bases between.

The CDR3 reads CASSKGAQGNTIYF. CDR3 DNA sequence: TGTGCCAGCAGTAAGGGGGCGCAGGGAAACACCATATATTTT. This rearrangement joins TRBV6-5 to TRBJ1-3; 7 bases match TRBD1. Germline V gives CDR1 MNHEY, CDR2 SVGAGI. The V and J ends lost 5 bases and 4 bases, in that order; junction bases with no gene match: 5. The CDR3 runs 14 residues.

This chain connects TRBV15 to TRBJ1-1; weak D call: TRBD1 (6 bases). The germline CDR1 and CDR2 sequences are LNHNV and YYDKDF (reference sequence). Trimming removed 3 bases from V and 0 bases from J, with 8 bases in between. The CDR3 extends over 14 amino acids. The CDR3 here is CATSRDSMNTEAFF. The DNA for the CDR3 is TGTGCCACCAGCAGGGACAGCATGAACACTGAAGCTTTCTTT.

The chain employs TRBV6-5 and TRBJ1-3; 7 bases are shared with TRBD1. CDR3 length: 15 amino acids. CDR1 and CDR2 (germline): MNHEY, SVGAGI. With 6 bases clipped from V and 3 bases from J, the junction kept 8 bases outside the gene matches. CDR3 in DNA: TGTGCCAGCAGCAGGGACAGCGAGATTGGAAACACCATATATTTT. It yields the protein CASSRDSEIGNTIYF.

The rearrangement links TRBV27 to TRBJ2-7; D is unresolved. Deletions cut 4 bases from V and 2 bases from J, with 15 bases between. The CDR3 has 15 amino acids. Per the germline V gene, CDR1 is MNHEY and CDR2 is SMNVEV (reference sequence). CDR3: CASSSPGRSTYEQYF. The CDR3 region has the DNA TGTGCCAGCAGTTCGCCGGGTCGATCGACCTACGAGCAGTACTTC.

J is TRBJ1-1 and V is TRBV5-5, with 7 bases fitting TRBD1. Germline V gives CDR1 SGHKS, CDR2 YYEKEE (reference sequence). Trimming took 3 bases from V and 2 from J; bases not matched to a gene: 4. The CDR3 totals 14 residues. The DNA for the CDR3 is TGTGCCAGCAGCTGGGGACAGCGAAACACTGAAGCTTTCTTT. Its translation is CASSWGQRNTEAFF.